A selection of T cell receptor beta chains follows, all from one sample in a study of T cell responses to AZD1222 COVID-19 vaccine. The repertoire was sequenced with immunoSEQ multiplex PCR; TCRdb's copy has only in-frame clones and lacks some. Altogether 150,000 to 200,000 clones are present, over 90% being singletons, with the ten largest covering roughly 3.8%. This specimen was peripheral blood, taken on day 0 of AZD1222 vaccination. Receptor source: an adult in good health. CDR3s include the opening cysteine and the closing phenylalanine or tryptophan. A D gene is named only where the DNA matches it firmly. Clone size is not always given. Where it is, it says once, few, many or a class for expanded clones.

- TRBJ2-5 TRBV5-1 TRBD2 TGCGCCAGCAGCCCGAGACTAGCGGAGTACCAAGAGACCCAGTACTTC CASSPRLAEYQETQYF
- TRBJ1-1 TRBV2 - TGTGCCAGCAATTCATGGGGACCTAACACTGAAGCTTTCTTT CASNSWGPNTEAFF
- TRBJ1-1 TRBV5-4 - TGTGCCAGCAGCTTAGACGGCTTGGGATTGAACACTGAAGCTTTCTTT CASSLDGLGLNTEAFF
- TRBJ2-1 TRBV27 - TGTGCCAGCAGCTGGACCGGTGTTTATTACAATGAGCAGTTCTTC CASSWTGVYYNEQFF
- TRBJ2-7 TRBV12-3/TRBV12-4 - TGTGCCAGCAGTTTAAGCGAGCAGTACTTC CASSLSEQYF
- TRBJ2-2 TRBV29-1 - TGCAGCGCCCAGGACAGTTTGCCTACCGGGGAGCTGTTTTTT CSAQDSLPTGELFF
- TRBJ2-7 TRBV10-3 TRBD2 TGTGCCATCAGTGATACCGGGACTAGCGGCTCTCCCTACGAGCAGTACTTC CAISDTGTSGSPYEQYF
- TRBJ1-3 TRBV6-5 - TGTGCCAGCAATCTGGAGAGCTCTGGAAACACCATATATTTT CASNLESSGNTIYF
- TRBJ2-7 TRBV3-1/TRBV3-2 - TGTGCCAGCAGCCAACTCCCTAGCTCCTACGAGCAGTACTTC CASSQLPSSYEQYF
- TRBJ1-4 TRBV4-1 - TGCGCCAGCAGCCTATCGACAGCCCTAACCCTAGAAAAACTGTTTTTT CASSLSTALTLEKLFF
- TRBJ2-5 TRBV7-9 - TGTGGCGACGGGACGGTCCAAGAGACCCAGTACTTC CGDGTVQETQYF
- TRBJ2-3 TRBV20-1 - TGCAGTGCTAGTAAACTAGACGGCACAGATACGCAGTATTTT CSASKLDGTDTQYF
- TRBJ1-2 TRBV5-5 TRBD1 TGTGCCAGCAGCTACCGTGTGGGCAGGGGGCAAGGCTACACCTTC CASSYRVGRGQGYTF
once TRBJ1-6 TRBV15 - TGTGCCACCAGCAGAGTTCTGGGGGACTCACCCCTCCACTTT CATSRVLGDSPLHF
- TRBJ1-2 TRBV19 - TGTGCCAGTAGTATAGAGGGGACCGGCTACACCTTC CASSIEGTGYTF
- TRBJ1-1 TRBV6-1 - TGTGCCAGCAGTGAATCAAGGGGGATGAACACTGAAGCTTTCTTT CASSESRGMNTEAFF
- TRBJ2-5 TRBV5-1 TRBD2 TGCGCCAGCACCAGGATATCGGCGGGAGATGGAGAGACCCAGTACTTC CASTRISAGDGETQYF
- TRBJ2-7 TRBV12-3/TRBV12-4 - TGTGCCAGCAATGGGGCAGGCTACGAGCAGTACTTC CASNGAGYEQYF
- TRBJ2-1 TRBV6-4 TRBD2 TGTGCCAGCAGTGACTCAGGACTAGCGGAGCAGTTCTTC CASSDSGLAEQFF
- TRBJ1-1 TRBV27 TRBD1 TGTGCCAGCAGTCTCCGACAGGGGAAAGCTTTCTTT CASSLRQGKAFF
- TRBJ1-2 TRBV13 - TGTGCCAGCAGCCGACAGGTCCCCTATGGCTACACCTTC CASSRQVPYGYTF
- TRBJ1-6 TRBV27 - TGTGCCAGCAGTTTTAGGGGAGATAATTCACCCCTCCACTTT CASSFRGDNSPLHF
- TRBJ1-5 TRBV3-1/TRBV3-2 TRBD1 TGTGCCAGCAGCCAAGGACAGGGCGAAAATCAGCCCCAGCATTTT CASSQGQGENQPQHF
- TRBJ2-1 TRBV19 TRBD2 TGTGCCAGTAGTCTAGCGGGGGTCACCAATGAGCAGTTCTTC CASSLAGVTNEQFF
- TRBJ1-1 TRBV3-1/TRBV3-2 - TGTGCCAGCAGCCGAAACCCCTCCGGCGCTGAAGCTTTCTTT CASSRNPSGAEAFF
- TRBJ1-6 TRBV5-5 - TGTGCCAGCAGCCCTTCGCGCAGGAGCTCCTATAATTCACCCCTCCACTTT CASSPSRRSSYNSPLHF
- TRBJ1-1 TRBV7-2 - TGTGCCAGCTCAAGGGGGTTAGAGGACACTGAAGCTTTCTTT CASSRGLEDTEAFF
- TRBJ1-1 TRBV6-5 - TGTGCCAGCAGTTACAGGAGGGGGGTGAACACTGAAGCTTTCTTT CASSYRRGVNTEAFF
- TRBJ2-2 TRBV3-1/TRBV3-2 TRBD2 TGTGCCAGCACTCTAAGAACCCGGGCATGGGGCGCGGGGGTCGGGGAGCTGTTTTTT CASTLRTRAWGAGVGELFF
- TRBJ1-4 TRBV6-2/TRBV6-3 TRBD1 TGTGCCAGCAGTGACAGGGGGCTTGTGAAACTGTTTTTT CASSDRGLVKLFF
- TRBJ2-1 TRBV6-6 - TGTGCCACCCAAGGACAAGGTCTGTTCTTC CATQGQGLFF
- TRBJ2-3 TRBV5-1 TRBD2 TGCGCCAGCACTAGCGGGAGTTTTTTAGATACGCAGTATTTT CASTSGSFLDTQYF
- TRBJ2-7 TRBV5-1 - TGCGCCAGCAAGTTAGGACAGGGAGGGTACGAGCAGTACTTC CASKLGQGGYEQYF
- TRBJ1-1 TRBV15 - TGTGCCACCAGCATTAACCGGAACACTGAAGCTTTCTTT CATSINRNTEAFF
- TRBJ1-5 TRBV18 TRBD1 TGTGCCAGCTCACAGGGACAGGGAGGGCAGCCCCAGCATTTT CASSQGQGGQPQHF
large TRBJ1-3 TRBV13 - TGTGCCAGCAGCTTAGGCAGGGACGGAGGAAACACCATATATTTT CASSLGRDGGNTIYF
- TRBJ2-1 TRBV11-2 TRBD2 TGTGCCAGCAGCTTAGGGGTGTCACTAGCGGGGGGAGGTGAGCAGTTCTTC CASSLGVSLAGGGEQFF
- TRBJ2-7 TRBV11-2 - TGTGCCAGCAGCTTAGCTCTAGGGGACTCGCCCCCCTACGAGCAGTACTTC CASSLALGDSPPYEQYF